This T cell receptor beta chain was captured in a study of T cells in Graves' hyperthyroidism and ophthalmopathy. Using RNA transcripts as the source, TCR beta CDR3 regions were amplified. Using the HTBI primer set, a first-round RT-PCR was run on the TCR CDR3. MiXCR, run by TCRdb on the multiplex PCR reads, gives a single entry per CDR3 protein. The sample lists 140,000 or so distinct CDR3 sequences; approximately 20% were seen once. In making diagnoses, clinical symptoms, serum thyroxine and TRAb, thyroid ultrasound and orbital computed tomography were all used. PBMCs were collected from a roughly 10 ml volume of fresh peripheral blood. The CDR3 is 12 residues long. The germline V gene has CDR1 MNHNS and CDR2 SASEGT. With 3 bases removed from V and 6 bases from J, the gap between germline ends came to 6 bases. Study-wide results and caveats: Among thyroid clonotypes expanded above 0.001, most also appeared in blood.

This clonotype was seen more than once but under ten times. The antigen is undetermined. This clonotype was obtained from a woman aged 50 to 60 with Graves' hyperthyroidism that later progressed to Graves' ophthalmopathy. The sequenced sample consisted of blood. This chain links TRBV6-1 with TRBJ2-1; no reliable D call. CDR3: CASSDWSNEQFF. In DNA, the CDR3 is TGTGCCAGCAGTGATTGGTCCAATGAGCAGTTCTTC.